The clone carrying this TCR beta chain was seen just once. The antigen is not known. The data were obtained in a study of blood T cells in healthy people across ages. General observations from the study: A roughly linear age-dependent decrease characterized TCR beta diversity per million T cells.

The CDR3 covers 15 residues. Germline V gene lookup returns CDR1 SGHTA and CDR2 FQGNSA. Trimming cost V 3 bases and J 2 bases, with 11 bases left between them. The authors ran a second PCR of about 7 to 11 cycles using a sample-barcoded 5' primer and a J-beta primer mix. TCRdb reprocessed the 5' RACE reads via MiXCR and lists one record per CDR3 protein. The sample has fewer than 2 million distinct CDR3 sequences; about two fifths are singletons. The gene calls are TRBV7-2 and TRBJ2-1, with D hard to call. The sequence came from a human donor in good health. The sequencing sample was made of blood. CDR3 protein: CASSLDRSPYNEQFF. The CDR3 DNA reads TGTGCCAGCAGCTTGGATCGATCCCCCTACAATGAGCAGTTCTTC.